This T cell receptor beta chain was sequenced in a study of blood T cells in healthy people across ages. A second PCR of 7 to 11 cycles used a sample-barcoded 5' primer and a J-beta primer mix. TCRdb itself ran the 5' RACE reads through MiXCR, one entry per CDR3 protein. Of about 670,000 distinct CDR3 sequences listed, more than 45% are singletons. In regard to this clonotype: Its antigen is as yet unknown.

The V end lost 8 bases, the J end lost 2 bases, and 16 bases lay between the germline ends. This CDR3 is 15 amino acids long. Study outcomes and limitations: A roughly linear fall in TCR beta diversity per million T cells was seen with increasing age.

The sequence was collected from a woman at least 80 years old in good health. Sequencing input: blood. This chain connects TRBV12-3 or TRBV12-4 to TRBJ1-5; maybe TRBD1 (5 bases). The CDR3 spells CASAQGGRGNQPQHF. Here the CDR3 DNA reads TGTGCCAGCGCCCAGGGCGGCCGGGGCAATCAGCCCCAGCATTTT.